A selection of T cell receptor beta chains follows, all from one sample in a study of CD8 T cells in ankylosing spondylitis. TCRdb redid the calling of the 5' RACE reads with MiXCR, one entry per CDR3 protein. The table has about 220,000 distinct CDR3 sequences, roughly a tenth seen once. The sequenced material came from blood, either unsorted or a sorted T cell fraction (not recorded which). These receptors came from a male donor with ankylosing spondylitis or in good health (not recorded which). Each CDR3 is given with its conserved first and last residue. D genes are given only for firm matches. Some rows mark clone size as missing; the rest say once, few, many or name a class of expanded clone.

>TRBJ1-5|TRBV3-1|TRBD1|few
TGTGCCAGCAGCCGTACAGGGGGGGATCAGCCCCAGCATTTT
CASSRTGGDQPQHF
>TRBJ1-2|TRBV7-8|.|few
TGTGCCAGCAGCCCCGGGGCCTTCAATTATGGCTACACCTTC
CASSPGAFNYGYTF
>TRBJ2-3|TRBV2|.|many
TGTGCCAGCAGTCTCAGACACCTGACGACCTCAGATACGCAGTATTTT
CASSLRHLTTSDTQYF
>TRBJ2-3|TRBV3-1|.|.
TGTGCCAGCAACCACGGGTCAGATACGCAGTATTTT
CASNHGSDTQYF
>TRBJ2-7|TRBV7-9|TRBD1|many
TGTGCCAGCAGCTTAGGGGGGACAGGGAGTCCCTACGAGCAGTACTTC
CASSLGGTGSPYEQYF
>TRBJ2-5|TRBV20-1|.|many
TGCAGTGCTCGCGGACTGAGCGGGGAGACCCAGTACTTC
CSARGLSGETQYF
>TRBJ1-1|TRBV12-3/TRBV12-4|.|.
TGTGCCAGCAGTTTGTTCCGGGAAAACACTGAAGCTCTCTTT
CASSLFRENTEALF
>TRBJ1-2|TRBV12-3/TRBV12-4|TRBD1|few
TGTGCCAGCAGTCAGGGGGCTACCGGCTACACCTTC
CASSQGATGYTF
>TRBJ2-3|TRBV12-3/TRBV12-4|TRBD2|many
TGTGCCAGCACCCCCGGGACTATAGGGCAGTATTTT
CASTPGTIGQYF
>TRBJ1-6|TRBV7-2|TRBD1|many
TGTGCCAGCAGGGACAGGACTAATTCACCCCTCCACTTT
CASRDRTNSPLHF
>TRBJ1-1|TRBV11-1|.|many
TGTGCCAGCAGCTTAGGCAGGGAATACACTGAAGCTTTCTTT
CASSLGREYTEAFF
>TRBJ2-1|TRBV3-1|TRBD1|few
TGTGCCAGCAGCCAGCCGGGACAGGGAGGTGAGCAGTTCTTC
CASSQPGQGGEQFF
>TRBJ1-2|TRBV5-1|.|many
TGCGCCAGCAGCTTAGCCGGGAACTATGGCTACACCTTC
CASSLAGNYGYTF
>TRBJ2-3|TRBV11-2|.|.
TGTGCCAGCAGCCCACAGGGGAGGACAGATACGCAGTATTTT
CASSPQGRTDTQYF
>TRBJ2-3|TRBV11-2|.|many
TGTGCCAGCAGCTCTCAAAGCACAGATACGCAGTATTTT
CASSSQSTDTQYF
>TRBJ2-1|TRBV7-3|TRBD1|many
TGTGCCAGCAGCTTAAGGGGACAGGGGAGCAATGAGCAGTTCTTC
CASSLRGQGSNEQFF
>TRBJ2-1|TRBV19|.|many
TGTGCCAGTAGTATAGGAGATAACAATGAGCAGTTCTTC
CASSIGDNNEQFF
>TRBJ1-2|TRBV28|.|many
TGTGCCAGCAGTTTAGCTTCCGGGGGTGGCTACACCTTC
CASSLASGGGYTF
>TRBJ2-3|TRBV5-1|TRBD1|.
TGCGCCAGCAGCCCAGGGGGCGACACAGATACGCAGTATTTT
CASSPGGDTDTQYF
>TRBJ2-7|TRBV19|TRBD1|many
TGTGCCACTCGGGACAGCCGGAGCTCCTACGAGCAGTACTTC
CATRDSRSSYEQYF
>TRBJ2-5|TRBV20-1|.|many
TGCAGTGCTAGGGCCCCGACAGGTCAAGAGACCCAGTACTTC
CSARAPTGQETQYF
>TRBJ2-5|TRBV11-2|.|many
TGTGCCAGCAGCTCCGCAGGGCTGGCCCAGTACTTC
CASSSAGLAQYF
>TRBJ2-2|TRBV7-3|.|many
TGTGCCAGCAGCTTAGGAATGGCCCGGGAGCTGTTTTTT
CASSLGMARELFF
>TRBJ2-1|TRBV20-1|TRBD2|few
TGCAGTGCTCAGCGGGGGGACCTCTACAATGAGCAGTTCTTC
CSAQRGDLYNEQFF
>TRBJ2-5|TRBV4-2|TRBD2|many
TGTGCCAGCAGCCAAGATGATGCTAGCGGGGGCCAAGAGACCCAGTACTTC
CASSQDDASGGQETQYF
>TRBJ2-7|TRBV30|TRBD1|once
TGTGCCTGGAGCCTAAGGGACAGGGGATGGGGCGAGCAGTACTTC
CAWSLRDRGWGEQYF
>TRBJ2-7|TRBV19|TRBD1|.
TGTGCCAGTACCGCTGGACAGGAAAGCTCCTACGAGCAGTACTTC
CASTAGQESSYEQYF
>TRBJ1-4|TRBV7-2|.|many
TGTGCCAGCAGCCCCTATGGTACACAGGATGAAAAACTGTTTTTT
CASSPYGTQDEKLFF